Following are 32 T cell receptor beta chains from one sample sequenced in a study of T cell responses to AZD1222 COVID-19 vaccine (dated by TCRdb to 2020 to 2023). The library relied on the immunoSEQ multiplex PCR assay. The table was pulled from immuneACCESS by TCRdb, which kept in-frame rearrangements only. Such tables lose some clones; where checked, under half of the loss comes from unresolved V genes, and the rest has no known cause. Present in this sample are 120,000 to 150,000 clones, about 92% of which were seen just once. Of the sample, about 3% is held by the ten largest clones. Reading the label with the study, this specimen's time point is: baseline before first vaccination. Sample: peripheral blood, taken on day 0 of AZD1222 vaccination. The receptors originated from an adult in good health.

The rearrangement links TRBV5-1 to TRBJ2-3; D is tentatively TRBD1 or TRBD2 (5 bases each). There are 14 residues in the CDR3. Germline V gives CDR1 SGHRS, CDR2 YFSETQ. V was pared by 2 bases and J by 6 bases, with 13 bases between. The chain's CDR3 is CASSFSGTDDTQYF. For the CDR3, the DNA is TGCGCCAGCAGCTTTTCCGGGACCGACGATACGCAGTATTTT.

This chain uses TRBV5-4 with TRBJ2-5; possible D gene TRBD1, 6 bases. From germline, CDR1 is SGHNT and CDR2 YYREEE (reference sequence). The CDR3 sequence is 14 residues long. Trimming pared 2 bases from V and 5 bases from J, leaving 13 bases between. CDR3 in DNA: TGTGCCAGCAGCTTTTACAGGGTCAGGGAGACCCAGTACTTC. Its translation is CASSFYRVRETQYF.

The genes are TRBV28 and TRBJ1-4; tentatively, D is TRBD1 (6 bases). V dropped 7 bases and J dropped 6 bases, with 15 bases sitting between them. The germline gives CDR1 MDHEN, CDR2 SYDVKM. This CDR3 is built from 14 residues. The DNA of the CDR3 is TGTGCCAGCACCTTGGACAGTTGGGATGAAAAACTGTTTTTT. Amino acids: CASTLDSWDEKLFF.

The chain is built from TRBV28 and TRBJ1-1; no clear D gene. V was cut by 5 bases and J by 0 bases, with 13 bases left in between. The CDR3 consists of 15 residues. CDR1 MDHEN and CDR2 SYDVKM come from the germline V gene. The CDR3, as DNA: TGTGCCAGCAGTCCGGATCCACTGATGAACACTGAAGCTTTCTTT. This codes for CASSPDPLMNTEAFF.

The chain couples TRBV23-1 to TRBJ2-5; D is possibly TRBD1 (6 bases). TRBV23-1 is designated an ORF whose function remains uncertain. This CDR3 is 15 amino acids long. Trimming removed 10 bases from V and 5 bases from J, with 23 bases in between. CDR3 residues: CAIHAAGAPEETQYF. As DNA, the CDR3 is TGCGCCATCCACGCAGCAGGGGCGCCGGAGGAGACCCAGTACTTC.

The chain is built from TRBV7-8 and TRBJ2-5; 10 nucleotides agree with TRBD2. Germline V gives CDR1 SGHVS, CDR2 FQNEAQ. Trimming took 5 bases from V and 5 from J; bases not matched to a gene: 2. The CDR3 totals 13 residues. The CDR3: CASSLTSGETQYF. CDR3 bases: TGTGCCAGCAGCCTGACTAGCGGGGAGACCCAGTACTTC.

The chain combines TRBV5-4 with TRBJ1-3; weak D call: TRBD1 (5 bases). V was shortened by 4 bases and J by 2 bases, with 13 bases between the two germline ends. Per germline, CDR1 SGHNT and CDR2 YYREEE (reference sequence). This CDR3 is built from 15 residues. CDR3: CASSRAGGAGNTIYF. CDR3 coding DNA: TGTGCCAGCAGCCGGGCCGGGGGGGCTGGAAACACCATATATTTT. The variable domain in full, completed from reference TRBV5-4 and TRBJ1-3, reads ETGVTQSPTHLIKTRGQQVTLRCSSQSGHNTVSWYQQALGQGPQFIFQYYREEENGRGNFPPRFSGLQFPNYSSELNVNALELDDSALYLCASSRAGGAGNTIYFGEGSWLTVV.

V and J are TRBV6-5 and TRBJ1-1; a possible D gene is TRBD1 (5 bases). V lost 1 base and J 1 base, leaving 7 bases between the germline ends. The CDR3 runs to 14 residues. Germline lookup yields CDR1 MNHEY and CDR2 SVGAGI. CDR3 residues: CASSYWQGNTEAFF. CDR3 coding DNA: TGTGCCAGCAGTTACTGGCAGGGGAACACTGAAGCTTTCTTT.

The chain is built from TRBV4-3 and TRBJ1-2; 7 bases align to TRBD1. Germline V gene lookup returns CDR1 LGHNA and CDR2 YSLEER. The CDR3 extends over 15 amino acids. With 2 bases clipped from V and 4 bases from J, the junction kept 7 bases outside the gene matches. The CDR3 nucleotides are TGCGCCAGCAGCCAAAGAGAGGGGGCCTTCTATGGCTACACCTTC. Its protein product is CASSQREGAFYGYTF.

The chain joins TRBV15 to TRBJ1-1; D not resolved. Germline CDR1 is LNHNV and CDR2 is YYDKDF (reference sequence). This CDR3 has 14 amino acids. Trimming removed 0 bases from V and 2 bases from J, with 7 bases in between. The CDR3 is CATSREAANTEAFF. The CDR3 nucleotides are TGTGCCACCAGCAGAGAAGCGGCAAACACTGAAGCTTTCTTT.

The rearrangement joins TRBV6-5 to TRBJ1-2, with D possibly matching TRBD1 (5 bases). The CDR3 is made up of 15 amino acids. Germline V gene sequence: CDR1 MNHEY, CDR2 SVGAGI. Trimming took off 5 bases at V and 4 bases at J, with 17 bases between the two ends. The CDR3 nucleotides read TGTGCCAGCAGTCCTCTGACAGCTGGACCCTATGGCTACACCTTC. Its translation: CASSPLTAGPYGYTF.

The chain uses TRBV3-1 (or the pseudogene TRBV3-2) and TRBJ2-3, with 8 positions matching TRBD2. V lost 5 bases, J lost 3 bases, and 7 bases stayed unmatched. Germline V gene data show CDR1 as LGHDT and CDR2 as YNNKEL (reference sequence). The CDR3 runs to 15 residues. CDR3 nucleotides: TGTGCCAGCAGCGACGAAGCGGGAGCAACAGATACGCAGTATTTT. Protein sequence: CASSDEAGATDTQYF.

This sequence joins TRBV5-6 and TRBJ2-7, with D tentatively TRBD2 (5 bases). Trimming cost V 4 bases and J 3 bases, with 17 bases left between them. There are 15 residues in the CDR3. In germline, CDR1 is SGHDT, CDR2 YYEEEE. CDR3 bases: TGTGCCAGCAGCATCGTTCACACGGGGTTCTACGAGCAGTACTTC. Its translation is CASSIVHTGFYEQYF.

The CDR3 sequence is CASSYSPGTETGELFF. The CDR3 DNA is TGTGCCAGCAGTTACTCTCCCGGGACTGAAACCGGGGAGCTGTTTTTT. This rearrangement joins TRBV6-5 to TRBJ2-2, with D perhaps TRBD2 (6 bases). Germline V gene data show CDR1 as MNHEY and CDR2 as SVGAGI. The CDR3 runs 16 residues. Trimming left V 0 bases short and J 5 bases short, with 13 bases between.

The rearrangement links TRBV5-1 to TRBJ1-2, with D maybe TRBD1 (6 bases). Germline lookup yields CDR1 SGHRS and CDR2 YFSETQ. CDR3 length equals 17 residues. Trimming shortened V by 0 bases and J by 0 bases, and 15 bases separated the two germline ends. The CDR3 reads CASSLEPGAKANYGYTF. The DNA of the CDR3 is TGCGCCAGCAGCTTGGAGCCAGGGGCAAAAGCTAACTATGGCTACACCTTC.

This clone was recorded only once. The chain employs TRBV7-2 and TRBJ2-7; 8 bases align to TRBD2. Per germline, CDR1 SGHTA and CDR2 FQGNSA. This CDR3 region has 14 residues. Trimming removed 5 bases from V and 3 bases from J; junction bases left unmatched: 6. Here the CDR3 DNA reads TGTGCCAGCAGCACAACCACTAGCGGCTACGAGCAGTACTTC. The encoded protein is CASSTTTSGYEQYF.

This rearrangement joins TRBV3-1 (or the pseudogene TRBV3-2) to TRBJ1-4, with D maybe TRBD1 (5 bases). Germline V gene lookup returns CDR1 LGHDT and CDR2 YNNKEL (reference sequence). The CDR3 runs to 15 residues. V was clipped by 1 base and J by 8 bases, with 14 bases between them. The CDR3 sequence: CASSQGAGGGEKLFF. The CDR3 DNA is TGTGCCAGCAGCCAAGGGGCAGGCGGGGGGGAAAAACTGTTTTTT.

V usage is TRBV5-4 and J usage is TRBJ2-7; a weak D match, TRBD2 (6 bases). Germline CDR1 and CDR2: SGHNT and YYREEE (reference sequence). The CDR3 loop spans 12 amino acids. V was clipped by 4 bases and J by 4 bases, with 9 bases between them. CDR3 protein: CASSPGGYEQYF. The CDR3 DNA follows: TGTGCCAGCAGCCCCGGGGGTTACGAGCAGTACTTC.

The chain links TRBV28 to TRBJ1-1; a possible D gene is TRBD1 (6 bases). Looked up from germline, CDR1 is MDHEN and CDR2 is SYDVKM. The ends were cut back, 2 bases at V and 2 bases at J, with 9 bases in the middle. This CDR3 comprises 14 residues. The CDR3 region is CASSLIGGNTEAFF. The DNA of the CDR3 is TGTGCCAGCAGTTTAATAGGGGGTAACACTGAAGCTTTCTTT.

The DNA for the CDR3 is TGTGCCAGCAGTTATTTCCAGGTTAACACCGGGGAGCTGTTTTTT. Translation: CASSYFQVNTGELFF. The chain has TRBV6-2 or TRBV6-3 and TRBJ2-2; D is uncertain. Deletions cut 3 bases from V and 2 bases from J, with 10 bases between. Germline V CDR1 and CDR2: MNHEY, SVGEGT. This CDR3 contains 15 residues.

The V call is TRBV30, the J call TRBJ2-1, with 9 bases fitting TRBD1. Germline lookup yields CDR1 GTSNPN and CDR2 SVGIG (reference sequence). The V gene end was trimmed by 5 bases and the J gene end by 4 bases; junction bases not matched to a gene: 9. This CDR3 is built from 15 residues. The CDR3 DNA follows: TGTGCCTGGGGGGGAGGACAGGGGTTGTACAATGAGCAGTTCTTC. Translated: CAWGGGQGLYNEQFF.

The chain combines TRBV5-1 with TRBJ2-7; D perhaps matches TRBD1 (6 bases). Per germline, CDR1 SGHRS and CDR2 YFSETQ. Trimming removed 0 bases at V and 5 bases at J, with 12 bases between. The CDR3 is made up of 14 amino acids. CDR3 sequence reads: CASSLEQGKDEQYF. CDR3 sequence (DNA): TGCGCCAGCAGCTTGGAGCAGGGGAAGGACGAGCAGTACTTC.

The V call is TRBV19, the J call TRBJ1-1; D perhaps matches TRBD1 (5 bases). In germline, CDR1 is LNHDA, CDR2 SQIVND (reference sequence). The CDR3 consists of 18 residues. Deletions cut 1 base from V and 1 base from J, with 19 bases between. CDR3 sequence: CASSIAPDDVRENTEAFF. The CDR3 coding sequence is TGTGCCAGTAGTATAGCCCCCGACGATGTCAGGGAGAACACTGAAGCTTTCTTT. The full variable domain, with the rest looked up from reference TRBV19 and TRBJ1-1, is DGGITQSPKYLFRKEGQNVTLSCEQNLNHDAMYWYRQDPGQGLRLIYYSQIVNDFQKGDIAEGYSVSREKKESFPLTVTSAQKNPTAFYLCASSIAPDDVRENTEAFFGQGTRLTVV.

The chain is built from TRBV7-3 and TRBJ1-1; D is unresolved. Trimming cost V 2 bases and J 5 bases, with 9 bases left between them. The germline V gene has CDR1 SGHTA and CDR2 FQGTGA. This CDR3 has 13 amino acids. In nucleotides, the CDR3 is TGTGCCAGCAGCTTAGAGCGGAGAACTGAAGCTTTCTTT. Amino acid sequence: CASSLERRTEAFF.

The chain uses TRBV6-1 and TRBJ2-1; 9 nucleotides align to TRBD1. The length of the CDR3 is 15 residues. V lost 3 bases to trimming and J lost 4 bases; unmatched junction nucleotides: 4. Germline V gene data show CDR1 as MNHNS and CDR2 as SASEGT. The CDR3 loop reads CASSDWDRDYNEQFF. The CDR3 nucleotides read TGTGCCAGCAGTGATTGGGACAGGGATTACAATGAGCAGTTCTTC.

This clone is a singleton in its sample. The rearrangement uses TRBV6-5 and TRBJ2-3, with 8 bases lining up with TRBD2. The CDR3 is made up of 14 amino acids. Losses at the gene ends were 5 bases for V and 4 bases for J; bases not matched to a gene: 5. In germline, CDR1 is MNHEY, CDR2 SVGAGI. This chain's CDR3 is CASSRSGASDTQYF. The CDR3 coding sequence is TGTGCCAGCAGTCGTAGCGGGGCCTCAGATACGCAGTATTTT.

V usage is TRBV7-7 and J usage is TRBJ2-2; D is uncertain. Trimming pared 1 base from V and 8 bases from J, leaving 5 bases between. Germline V CDR1 and CDR2: SSHAT, FNYEAQ (reference sequence). CDR3 size: 12 residues. This CDR3 reads CASSLEGGELFF. In DNA form, the CDR3 reads TGTGCCAGCAGCTTAGAAGGTGGGGAGCTGTTTTTT. The whole variable domain, filled in from reference TRBV7-7 and TRBJ2-2, reads GAGVSQSPRYKVTKRGQDVTLRCDPISSHATLYWYQQALGQGPEFLTYFNYEAQPDKSGLPSDRFSAERPEGSISTLTIQRTEQRDSAMYRCASSLEGGELFFGEGSRLTVL.

This chain uses TRBV7-9 with TRBJ2-1; D may be TRBD1 (6 bases). This CDR3 comprises 15 residues. Trimming shortened V by 7 bases and J by 7 bases, and 20 bases separated the two germline ends. Germline CDR1 and CDR2: SEHNR and FQNEAQ (reference sequence). The CDR3 region is CASMRGVQGLNEQFF. CDR3 DNA: TGTGCCAGCATGAGGGGAGTACAGGGCCTTAATGAGCAGTTCTTC.

The chain is built from TRBV19 and TRBJ2-6; D may be TRBD2 (5 bases). V gave up 9 bases and J gave up 0 bases, with 15 bases separating them. CDR1 and CDR2 (germline): LNHDA, SQIVND (reference sequence). The CDR3 is 16 amino acids. This CDR3 is CASIRRGYSGANVLTF. In DNA, the CDR3 is TGTGCCAGCATCCGCCGCGGGTACTCTGGGGCCAACGTCCTGACTTTC.

The genes are TRBV18 and TRBJ1-2; possibly TRBD1 for D (5 bases). This CDR3 is 16 amino acids long. V was pared by 3 bases and J by 6 bases, with 20 bases between. Germline assignment: CDR1 KGHSH and CDR2 LQKENI. CDR3 nucleotides: TGTGCCAGCTCACCTATTCCGCCGGGACGGACTAATGGCTACACCTTC. Protein sequence: CASSPIPPGRTNGYTF.

The rearrangement links TRBV7-8 to TRBJ1-6, with D possibly TRBD1 on 6 matching bases. The CDR3 has 16 residues. Trimming took 2 bases from V and 7 from J, leaving 15 bases between them. The germline gives CDR1 SGHVS, CDR2 FQNEAQ. The CDR3 here is CASSLSVRGRNSPLHF. The CDR3 DNA reads TGTGCCAGCAGCTTATCGGTCAGGGGAAGGAATTCACCCCTCCACTTT.

A word on this clone: This specimen includes other DNA sequences encoding the same CDR3. The chain joins TRBV7-2 to TRBJ1-5; D not resolved. Trimming took off 5 bases at V and 0 bases at J, with 5 bases between the two ends. Germline loops: CDR1 SGHTA, CDR2 FQGNSA. The CDR3 is made up of 13 amino acids. The CDR3, as DNA: TGTGCCAGCAGCCCAAATAGCAATCAGCCCCAGCATTTT. This codes for CASSPNSNQPQHF.